This T cell receptor beta chain was profiled in a study of T cells in Graves' hyperthyroidism and ophthalmopathy. Study-level results: Most thyroid clonotypes that were expanded above 0.001 also turned up in blood.

Researchers amplified the TCR beta CDR3 regions from RNA transcripts. First-round RT-PCR targeting the TCR CDR3 was performed with the HTBI primer set. TCRdb ran MiXCR on the multiplex PCR reads and lists one entry per CDR3 protein. The table has about 400,000 distinct CDR3 sequences, about 15% seen once. This clonotype has at least ten counts. Its cognate antigen is unknown. V trimming: 8 bases; J trimming: 1 base; junction bases outside the gene matches: 7. CDR3 length equals 15 residues. Germline assignment: CDR1 MNHNS and CDR2 SASEGT. The TCR comes from a woman younger than 45 with Graves' hyperthyroidism. Sequenced material: blood. The V gene is TRBV6-1, the J gene TRBJ2-1, with TRBD2 matching 8 bases. CDR3 bases: TGTGCCAGCCTCTATAGCGGGATTTCCTACAATGAGCAGTTCTTC. As protein: CASLYSGISYNEQFF.